The TCR beta chain under discussion was sequenced for a study of T cell changes during pregnancy in multiple sclerosis. The assay was immunoSEQ multiplex PCR, and TCRdb's table has in-frame clones only and misses some. The repertoire has tens of thousands of clones, more than 70% of them found once; the top ten carry roughly 0.6%. The sequences come from CD4+ T cells from peripheral blood mononuclear cells, collected in the first trimester of pregnancy. This sequence was found in a female donor with multiple sclerosis, enrolled in a pregnancy study.

The CDR3 coding sequence is TGTGCCAGCAGCTTCCGGTTACAGGGGGCCGGGGAGACCCAGTACTTC. Its protein is CASSFRLQGAGETQYF. This chain links TRBV5-4 with TRBJ2-5; 9 bases are shared with TRBD1. After removal of 2 bases from V and 5 bases from J, the junction contained 10 bases not matched to a gene. Germline CDR1 is SGHNT and CDR2 is YYREEE (reference sequence). CDR3 length: 16 amino acids.